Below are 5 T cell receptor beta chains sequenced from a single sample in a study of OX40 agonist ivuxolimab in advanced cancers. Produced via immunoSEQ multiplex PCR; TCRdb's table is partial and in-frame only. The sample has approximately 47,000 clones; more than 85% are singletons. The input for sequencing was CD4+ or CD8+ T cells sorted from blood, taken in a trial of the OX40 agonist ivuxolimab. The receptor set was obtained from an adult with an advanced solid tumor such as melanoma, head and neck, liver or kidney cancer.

The CDR3 nucleotides are TGCGCCAGCAGCTTGCTAGCGGGGGTTAGCACAGATACGCAGTATTTT. Its protein is CASSLLAGVSTDTQYF. The V and J genes are TRBV5-1 and TRBJ2-3; 10 nucleotides agree with TRBD2. The germline V gene encodes CDR1 SGHRS and CDR2 YFSETQ. V was pared by 1 base and J by 0 bases, with 2 bases of the junction left unmatched. The CDR3 totals 16 residues.

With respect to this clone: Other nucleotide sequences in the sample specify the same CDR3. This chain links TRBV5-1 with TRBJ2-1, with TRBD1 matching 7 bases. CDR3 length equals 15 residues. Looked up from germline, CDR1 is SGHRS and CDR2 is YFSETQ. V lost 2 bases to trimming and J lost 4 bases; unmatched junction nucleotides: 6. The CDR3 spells CASSLGGQTYNEQFF. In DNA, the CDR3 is TGCGCCAGCAGCTTAGGGGGACAGACATACAATGAGCAGTTCTTC. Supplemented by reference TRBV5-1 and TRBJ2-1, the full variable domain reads KAGVTQTPRYLIKTRGQQVTLSCSPISGHRSVSWYQQTPGQGLQFLFEYFSETQRNKGNFPGRFSGRQFSNSRSEMNVSTLELGDSALYLCASSLGGQTYNEQFFGPGTRLTVL.

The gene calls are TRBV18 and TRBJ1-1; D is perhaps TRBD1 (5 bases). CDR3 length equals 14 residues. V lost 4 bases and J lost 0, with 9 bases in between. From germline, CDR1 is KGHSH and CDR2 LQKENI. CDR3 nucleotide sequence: TGTGCCAGCTCACTGGACACAGTGAACACTGAAGCTTTCTTT. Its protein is CASSLDTVNTEAFF.

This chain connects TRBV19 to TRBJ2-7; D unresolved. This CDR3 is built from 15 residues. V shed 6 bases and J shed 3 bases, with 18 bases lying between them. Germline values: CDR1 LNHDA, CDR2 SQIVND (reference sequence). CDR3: CASRIYDQAHYEQYF. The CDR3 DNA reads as TGTGCCAGTAGGATCTACGACCAAGCCCACTACGAGCAGTACTTC.

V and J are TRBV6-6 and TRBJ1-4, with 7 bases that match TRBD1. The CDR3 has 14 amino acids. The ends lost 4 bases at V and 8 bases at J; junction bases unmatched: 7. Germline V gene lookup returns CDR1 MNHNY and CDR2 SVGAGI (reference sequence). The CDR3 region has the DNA TGTGCCAGCAGTTCACAGGGGTCCGTGGAAAAACTGTTTTTT. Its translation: CASSSQGSVEKLFF.